These 14 T cell receptor beta chains share one sample of origin, sequenced in a study of T cell responses to AZD1222 COVID-19 vaccine. Repertoires were generated with immunoSEQ multiplex PCR, while TCRdb's copy carries only in-frame clones and drops some. Here the sample spans approximately 300,000 clones, about 94% being singletons. This specimen was peripheral blood, taken 28 days after the second AZD1222 dose. These TCRs come from an adult who received the AZD1222 COVID-19 vaccine.

The V and J genes are TRBV24-1 and TRBJ1-2; tentatively, D is TRBD1 (6 bases). Trimming pared 4 bases from V and 3 bases from J, leaving 14 bases between. This CDR3 spans 15 amino acids. Germline V gives CDR1 KGHDR, CDR2 SFDVKD. The CDR3 DNA reads TGTGCCACCAGTGACCCCAGGGGTGGGGACTATGGCTACACCTTC. This encodes CATSDPRGGDYGYTF.

There are a few counts of this clone. The chain carries TRBV7-2 and TRBJ2-3, with 9 bases fitting TRBD2. The ends lost 4 bases at V and 9 bases at J; junction bases unmatched: 5. Germline V gene data show CDR1 as SGHTA and CDR2 as FQGNSA. The CDR3 consists of 13 residues. The CDR3 region is CASSSRLAETQYF. CDR3 sequence (DNA): TGTGCCAGCAGCTCCAGACTAGCGGAGACGCAGTATTTT.

This rearrangement joins TRBV7-2 to TRBJ1-5; D is ambiguous. The CDR3 length is 15 residues. Between the trimmed V and J ends, which lost 5 bases and 5 bases, there was a span of 16 bases. Germline values: CDR1 SGHTA, CDR2 FQGNSA. Here the CDR3 reads CASSPVPGSDQPQHF. CDR3 bases: TGTGCCAGCAGCCCCGTACCCGGCAGTGATCAGCCCCAGCATTTT.

This sequence joins TRBV9 and TRBJ2-5, with 9 bases lining up with TRBD1. CDR1 and CDR2 from the germline V gene are SGDLS and YYNGEE. This CDR3 has 17 residues. With V trimmed by 0 bases and J by 4 bases, 10 bases remained unmatched. In DNA, the CDR3 is TGTGCCAGCAGCGTAGACCCGGGACAGGGTCGAATAGAGACCCAGTACTTC. It yields the protein CASSVDPGQGRIETQYF.

The chain has TRBV7-7 and TRBJ2-5; unclear D gene. Germline lookup yields CDR1 SSHAT and CDR2 FNYEAQ (reference sequence). V was cut by 4 bases and J by 3 bases, with 9 bases left in between. The CDR3 length is 13 residues. The CDR3 loop is CASSWGTEETQYF. The CDR3 DNA follows: TGTGCCAGCAGCTGGGGTACAGAAGAGACCCAGTACTTC.

The chain uses TRBV5-1 and TRBJ1-4; weak D call: TRBD1 (6 bases). V lost 4 bases, J lost 10 bases, and 14 bases lay in between. This CDR3 has 13 residues. Germline values: CDR1 SGHRS, CDR2 YFSETQ. For the CDR3, the DNA is TGCGCCAGCAGCCCCGGACAGAGTGGAAAACTGTTTTTT. Translation: CASSPGQSGKLFF.

The chain uses TRBV2 and TRBJ1-1; 9 positions agree with TRBD1. Germline loops: CDR1 SNHLY, CDR2 FYNNEI. The trim removed 5 bases at V and 3 bases at J, leaving 4 bases unmatched. CDR3 length equals 14 residues. CDR3 in amino acids: CASSLDRGDTEAFF. The CDR3 DNA sequence: TGTGCCAGCAGTCTCGACAGGGGGGACACTGAAGCTTTCTTT. Using reference TRBV2 and TRBJ1-1 for the parts outside the CDR3, the full variable domain is EPEVTQTPSHQVTQMGQEVILRCVPISNHLYFYWYRQILGQKVEFLVSFYNNEISEKSEIFDDQFSVERPDGSNFTLKIRSTKLEDSAMYFCASSLDRGDTEAFFGQGTRLTVV.

The chain carries TRBV21-1 and TRBJ1-1; the table assigns TRBD1, which was not confirmed against the DNA. TRBV21-1 is a pseudogene segment. The CDR3 contains 14 residues. CDR3 region: CASSADITNTEAFF. The CDR3 DNA is TGTGCCAGCAGCGCGGACATCACGAACACTGAAGCTTTCTTT.

The chain has TRBV7-2 and TRBJ1-1; TRBD1 aligns across 7 bases. From germline, CDR1 is SGHTA and CDR2 FQGNSA. This CDR3 contains 14 residues. Germline trimming cut 8 bases from V and 1 base from J; bases unmatched to any gene: 7. The CDR3 loop is CASRIQGKNTEAFF. CDR3 nucleotide sequence: TGTGCCAGCCGTATACAGGGGAAGAACACTGAAGCTTTCTTT.

J is TRBJ2-7 and V is TRBV10-3; D is uncertain. CDR1 is ENHRY and CDR2 is SYGVKD in the germline V gene. V lost 0 bases and J 2 bases, leaving 8 bases between the germline ends. This CDR3 spans 14 amino acids. The CDR3 nucleotides are TGTGCCATCAGTGAGTCGGGCACCACCTACGAGCAGTACTTC. Amino acid sequence: CAISESGTTYEQYF.

The chain links TRBV4-1 to TRBJ1-2; D not resolved. CDR1 MGHRA and CDR2 YSYEKL come from the germline V gene. Between the trimmed V and J ends, which lost 0 bases and 4 bases, there was a span of 6 bases. The CDR3 extends over 13 amino acids. The CDR3, as DNA: TGCGCCAGCAGCCAAGAGGGTTCCTATGGCTACACCTTC. Its protein product is CASSQEGSYGYTF.

The chain combines TRBV7-9 with TRBJ1-4; the D is unclear. This CDR3 spans 11 amino acids. With 3 bases removed from V and 8 bases from J, the gap between germline ends came to 4 bases. CDR1 is SEHNR and CDR2 is FQNEAQ in the germline V gene (reference sequence). CDR3 in DNA: TGTGCCAGCAGCTTTAAGGAAAAACTGTTTTTT. As protein: CASSFKEKLFF.

The V gene is TRBV5-1, the J gene TRBJ1-4; TRBD1 is a possible D gene (5 bases). Trimming cost V 2 bases and J 8 bases, with 13 bases left between them. The CDR3 is made up of 14 amino acids. The germline gives CDR1 SGHRS, CDR2 YFSETQ. The chain's CDR3 is CASSFGQGGEKLFF. CDR3 coding DNA: TGCGCCAGCAGCTTTGGGCAGGGAGGCGAAAAACTGTTTTTT.

V usage is TRBV2 and J usage is TRBJ2-2; TRBD2 is a possible D gene (5 bases). V was trimmed by 6 bases and J by 1 base, leaving 9 bases between them. CDR3 length equals 14 residues. Germline CDR1 and CDR2: SNHLY and FYNNEI. Here the CDR3 reads CASSRTGNTGELFF. The DNA for the CDR3 is TGTGCCAGCAGCAGGACTGGGAACACCGGGGAGCTGTTTTTT.